The sequence of this T cell receptor (beta chain) was determined in a study of blood T cell repertoires in COVID-19. Study details: Specimens from acute and convalescent COVID-19 originated in the United States, Italy and Spain. T cells, B-cell-depleted T cells, or PBMCs provided the cDNA or gDNA that served as material.

CDR3 length: 15 residues. The germline CDR1 and CDR2 sequences are MNHEY and SVGEGT. J gave up 3 bases and V 2 bases, and 4 bases lay outside the gene matches. Original methodology: Reference gene primer amplification gave estimated nucleated cell counts. Clones were read by immunoSEQ multiplex PCR, and TCRdb kept only the in-frame ones, dropping some. V and J calls and clone size come straight from that table; D and trimming were deduced from the DNA. The sample records approximately 250,000 clones, approximately 85% being singletons. Participant reports of clinical history set cohort assignment. The chain is built from TRBV6-2 or TRBV6-3 and TRBJ2-7, with 10 bases matching TRBD1. Sequenced input: PBMCs or T cells enriched from blood (not recorded which). This TCR derives from a woman aged 50 to 65 with acute COVID-19. The CDR3 DNA is TGTGCCAGCAGTTACGGGGACAGGGGAAGCTACGAGCAGTACTTC. It yields the protein CASSYGDRGSYEQYF.